The 32 T cell receptor beta chains reported below all come from one sample, sequenced in a study of OX40 agonist ivuxolimab in advanced cancers. Libraries were prepared by immunoSEQ multiplex PCR; TCRdb keeps only in-frame clonotypes and omits some of them. Of approximately 35,000 clones in the sample, more than 60% were seen once. The sample in question was CD4+ or CD8+ T cells sorted from blood, obtained in a trial of the OX40 agonist ivuxolimab. The receptor set was obtained from an adult with an advanced solid tumor such as melanoma, head and neck, liver or kidney cancer.

This clone showed up just a few times. The rearrangement uses TRBV6-1 and TRBJ1-2; D gene unclear. The CDR3 length is 13 residues. The V and J ends lost 7 bases and 1 base respectively, with 10 bases between them. Germline CDR1 and CDR2: MNHNS and SASEGT. CDR3 bases: TGTGCCAGCATCACACAGTTTAACTATGGCTACACCTTC. As protein: CASITQFNYGYTF.

CDR3 loop: CASSQQGSTEAFF. The CDR3 region has the DNA TGTGCCAGCAGCCAACAGGGGTCCACTGAAGCTTTCTTT. This chain uses TRBV5-4 with TRBJ1-1; 7 nucleotides align to TRBD1. V shed 4 bases, J shed 4 bases, and the junction held 4 bases outside the gene matches. Germline values: CDR1 SGHNT, CDR2 YYREEE (reference sequence). The CDR3 loop spans 13 amino acids.

The chain uses TRBV6-6 and TRBJ2-2; the match to TRBD2 covers 14 bases. Germline CDR1 and CDR2: MNHNY and SVGAGI (reference sequence). With 7 bases clipped from V and 5 bases from J, the junction kept 6 bases outside the gene matches. The CDR3 totals 16 residues. The CDR3 is CASTGTSGGSTGELFF. The DNA of the CDR3 is TGTGCCAGCACCGGGACTAGCGGGGGTAGTACCGGGGAGCTGTTTTTT.

J is TRBJ1-2 and V is TRBV2; the match to TRBD1 covers 7 bases. The length of the CDR3 is 15 residues. The V and J ends lost 5 bases and 3 bases, in that order; junction bases with no gene match: 9. Germline V gene sequence: CDR1 SNHLY, CDR2 FYNNEI. The chain's CDR3 is CASSPTIDRDYGYTF. The CDR3, as DNA: TGTGCCAGCAGTCCCACTATTGACAGGGACTATGGCTACACCTTC.

The V gene is TRBV19, the J gene TRBJ1-1; 7 nucleotides line up with TRBD1. The CDR3 has 14 residues. The germline V gene has CDR1 LNHDA and CDR2 SQIVND (reference sequence). Trimming took 4 bases from V and 4 from J; bases not matched to a gene: 6. CDR3 in amino acids: CASSRQGLSTEAFF. The CDR3 DNA sequence: TGTGCCAGTAGTAGACAGGGCCTGAGCACTGAAGCTTTCTTT.

V gene TRBV28 combines with J gene TRBJ2-1; D call uncertain. Germline-derived CDR1 and CDR2 are MDHEN and SYDVKM. The CDR3 contains 15 residues. V was trimmed by 7 bases and J by 0 bases, leaving 13 bases between them. CDR3 region: CASTDWKSSYNEQFF. CDR3 DNA sequence: TGTGCCAGCACCGACTGGAAGAGCTCCTACAATGAGCAGTTCTTC.

This rearrangement joins TRBV9 to TRBJ1-2; D remains unclear. The CDR3 covers 13 residues. The germline V gene encodes CDR1 SGDLS and CDR2 YYNGEE. Trimming removed 3 bases from V and 3 bases from J, with 9 bases in between. The CDR3 is CASSAIGHYGYTF. The CDR3 nucleotides read TGTGCCAGCAGCGCAATTGGGCACTATGGCTACACCTTC.

V and J are TRBV11-1 and TRBJ1-3; the D is unclear. Deletions cut 3 bases from V and 7 bases from J, with 4 bases between. CDR3 length: 11 residues. Germline loops: CDR1 SGHAT, CDR2 FQDESV (reference sequence). The CDR3 bases are TGTGCCAGCAGCTTCCAGAACACCATATATTTT. Protein product: CASSFQNTIYF.

The rearrangement joins TRBV2 to TRBJ1-4; D unresolved. CDR1 SNHLY and CDR2 FYNNEI come from the germline V gene. V lost 4 bases and J 5 bases, leaving 5 bases between the germline ends. The CDR3 is 12 amino acids. CDR3 in amino acids: CASSGRNEKLFF. The CDR3 DNA reads TGTGCCAGCAGTGGTCGGAATGAAAAACTGTTTTTT.

The V call is TRBV27, the J call TRBJ2-3, with D perhaps matching TRBD1 (5 bases). The ends were cut back, 7 bases at V and 0 bases at J, with 17 bases in the middle. The CDR3 is 16 residues long. Germline CDR1 and CDR2: MNHEY and SMNVEV (reference sequence). In DNA form, the CDR3 reads TGTGCCAGCACCGTACAGGTGACTGGGAGCACAGATACGCAGTATTTT. It is translated as CASTVQVTGSTDTQYF.

This clone is a singleton in its sample. The chain couples TRBV6-5 to TRBJ1-5; 7 bases match TRBD1. V was clipped by 6 bases and J by 6 bases; unmatched bases: 8. CDR3 size: 14 residues. Germline assignment: CDR1 MNHEY and CDR2 SVGAGI. This chain's CDR3 is CASRTDRVSQPQHF. The CDR3 DNA reads TGTGCCAGCAGAACTGACAGGGTCTCTCAGCCCCAGCATTTT.

J is TRBJ1-2 and V is TRBV11-2, with no clear D. The CDR3 has 15 amino acids. Trimming removed 0 bases from V and 7 bases from J, with 15 bases in between. CDR1 SGHAT and CDR2 FQNNGV come from the germline V gene. CDR3 sequence reads: CASSLDRAAPPGYTF. CDR3 sequence (DNA): TGTGCCAGCAGCTTAGATCGGGCAGCTCCCCCTGGCTACACCTTC.

V is TRBV7-6 and J is TRBJ2-1; possibly TRBD2 for D (6 bases). Looked up from germline, CDR1 is SGHVS and CDR2 is FNYEAQ. The CDR3 sequence is 15 residues long. Between the trimmed V and J ends, which lost 3 bases and 4 bases, there was a span of 13 bases. The CDR3 DNA follows: TGTGCCAGCAGCTTGACTAGTGCGGGGTACAATGAGCAGTTCTTC. Translation gives CASSLTSAGYNEQFF. Supplemented by reference TRBV7-6 and TRBJ2-1, the full variable domain reads GAGVSQSPRYKVTKRGQDVALRCDPISGHVSLYWYRQALGQGPEFLTYFNYEAQQDKSGLPNDRFSAERPEGSISTLTIQRTEQRDSAMYRCASSLTSAGYNEQFFGPGTRLTVL.

This chain's CDR3 is CASSPRNTGELFF. The CDR3 DNA is TGTGCCAGTAGTCCCAGGAACACCGGGGAGCTGTTTTTT. This chain joins TRBV19 and TRBJ2-2; D not certain. The V end lost 5 bases, the J end lost 1 base, and 5 bases lay between the germline ends. There are 13 residues in the CDR3. Looked up from germline, CDR1 is LNHDA and CDR2 is SQIVND (reference sequence).

The gene calls are TRBV6-1 and TRBJ2-3; D remains ambiguous. V shed 3 bases and J shed 2 bases, with 12 bases lying between them. CDR1 is MNHNS, CDR2 SASEGT, per germline. The CDR3 has 15 amino acids. The CDR3, as DNA: TGTGCCAGCAGTGATCAGGCAGATCACACAGATACGCAGTATTTT. This encodes CASSDQADHTDTQYF.

This chain connects TRBV19 to TRBJ1-1; D may be TRBD1 (6 bases). The length of the CDR3 is 13 residues. Germline V gives CDR1 LNHDA, CDR2 SQIVND (reference sequence). Trimming took off 5 bases at V and 1 base at J, with 8 bases between the two ends. DNA for the CDR3: TGTGCCAGTAGTCTGACAGGGAACACTGAAGCTTTCTTT. Residues: CASSLTGNTEAFF.

The V and J genes are TRBV6-6 and TRBJ2-2; D is uncertain. V lost 0 bases and J 6 bases, leaving 5 bases between the germline ends. The CDR3 sequence is 13 residues long. Looked up from germline, CDR1 is MNHNY and CDR2 is SVGAGI (reference sequence). CDR3 DNA sequence: TGTGCCAGCAGTTACTCGAGTCCCGGGGAGCTGTTTTTT. It codes for CASSYSSPGELFF.

The CDR3 spells CASSLELAGGQETQYF. Here the CDR3 DNA reads TGTGCCAGCAGCTTGGAATTAGCGGGGGGTCAAGAGACCCAGTACTTC. The rearrangement joins TRBV5-4 to TRBJ2-5, with 10 bases identical to TRBD2. The CDR3 sequence is 16 residues long. J was trimmed by 2 bases and V by 0 bases; bases with no gene match: 4. Germline CDR1 SGHNT, CDR2 YYREEE (reference sequence).

V usage is TRBV5-1 and J usage is TRBJ1-2; 8 nucleotides line up with TRBD1. Germline V lookup: CDR1 SGHRS, CDR2 YFSETQ. V gave up 3 bases and J gave up 4 bases; unmatched junction bases: 2. The CDR3 runs 13 residues. The CDR3 coding sequence is TGCGCCAGCAGCTCAGGGGGCGTCTATGGCTACACCTTC. Residues: CASSSGGVYGYTF.

The chain is built from TRBV4-1 and TRBJ2-3; D unresolved. The CDR3 is 17 residues long. Germline V gene lookup returns CDR1 MGHRA and CDR2 YSYEKL. V lost 0 bases and J 1 base, leaving 14 bases between the germline ends. DNA for the CDR3: TGCGCCAGCAGCCAAGAGCTCCTGGCGGTACGCACAGATACGCAGTATTTT. This sequence encodes CASSQELLAVRTDTQYF.

This chain's CDR3 is CASSWDRGRGYTF. CDR3 sequence (DNA): TGTGCCAGCAGTTGGGACAGGGGCCGTGGCTACACCTTC. This chain connects TRBV27 to TRBJ1-2, with 10 bases lining up with TRBD1. Trimming cost V 4 bases and J 7 bases; bases outside gene matches: 3. The length of the CDR3 is 13 residues. Germline loops: CDR1 MNHEY, CDR2 SMNVEV (reference sequence).

This chain joins TRBV30 and TRBJ2-7, with D perhaps TRBD1 or TRBD2 (5 bases each). The V and J ends lost 2 bases and 2 bases respectively, with 13 bases between them. The CDR3 extends over 14 amino acids. CDR1 GTSNPN and CDR2 SVGIG come from the germline V gene (reference sequence). The CDR3 protein is CAWSLGEIPYEQYF. The CDR3 nucleotides read TGTGCCTGGAGTTTGGGGGAAATCCCCTACGAGCAGTACTTC.

The chain couples TRBV5-6 to TRBJ2-7, with D uncertain. Trimming left V 0 bases short and J 0 bases short, with 4 bases between. The CDR3 sequence is 13 residues long. Germline CDR1 is SGHDT and CDR2 is YYEEEE. In nucleotides, the CDR3 is TGTGCCAGCAGCTTGGTTAGCTCCTACGAGCAGTACTTC. Translation gives CASSLVSSYEQYF.

The V call is TRBV2, the J call TRBJ2-3; 8 positions agree with TRBD1. Trimming cost V 8 bases and J 1 base; bases outside gene matches: 2. The CDR3 extends over 13 amino acids. Germline V gene lookup returns CDR1 SNHLY and CDR2 FYNNEI. CDR3 loop: CASSGQGTDTQYF. DNA of the CDR3: TGTGCCAGCTCGGGACAGGGCACAGATACGCAGTATTTT.

The rearrangement joins TRBV7-6 to TRBJ1-3; D unresolved. Germline V CDR1 and CDR2: SGHVS, FNYEAQ. The CDR3 loop spans 15 amino acids. Trimming cost V 0 bases and J 0 bases, with 6 bases left between them. The CDR3 spells CASSLAISSGNTIYF. CDR3 DNA sequence: TGTGCCAGCAGCTTAGCGATTAGCTCTGGAAACACCATATATTTT.

This clone was counted a single time. The CDR3 region has the DNA TGTGCCAGCAGTGAATGGAGCGGGGGCCGCTCCTACAATGAGCAGTTCTTC. This encodes CASSEWSGGRSYNEQFF. The J gene is TRBJ2-1, the V gene TRBV6-1; 8 bases agree with TRBD2. Germline V gene data show CDR1 as MNHNS and CDR2 as SASEGT. This CDR3 has 17 amino acids. V was pared by 2 bases and J by 0 bases, with 6 bases of the junction left unmatched.

This clone was seen a few times. The gene calls are TRBV5-4 and TRBJ1-6; 7 nucleotides match TRBD1. The J segment lost 8 bases and the V segment lost 4 bases, leaving 9 bases of the junction unmatched. This CDR3 is built from 15 residues. Per the germline V gene, CDR1 is SGHNT and CDR2 is YYREEE (reference sequence). CDR3 DNA sequence: TGTGCCAGCAGCCCTTTCGACAGGGAGGATTCACCCCTCCACTTT. Amino acid sequence: CASSPFDREDSPLHF.

The V call is TRBV11-2, the J call TRBJ2-1; 7 positions agree with TRBD1. V was pared by 6 bases and J by 1 base, with 6 bases of the junction left unmatched. This CDR3 has 15 amino acids. Germline CDR1 SGHAT, CDR2 FQNNGV. The CDR3 DNA sequence: TGTGCCAGCAGGTATCCGGGACAGTCCTACAATGAGCAGTTCTTC. Its protein product is CASRYPGQSYNEQFF.

The chain uses TRBV15 and TRBJ2-7; 7 nucleotides agree with TRBD2. CDR1 is LNHNV and CDR2 is YYDKDF in the germline V gene (reference sequence). V shed 6 bases, J shed 1 base, and the junction held 9 bases outside the gene matches. This CDR3 region has 15 residues. The CDR3 loop is CATSLRGERSYEQYF. The CDR3 nucleotides read TGTGCCACCAGTCTACGGGGGGAAAGGTCCTACGAGCAGTACTTC.

CDR3 DNA sequence: TGTGCCAGCAGCTTGGAGCTTCGGACAGGGGGATACGAGCAGTACTTC. It codes for CASSLELRTGGYEQYF. The chain links TRBV5-6 to TRBJ2-7, with 10 bases aligning to TRBD1. Germline V gene sequence: CDR1 SGHDT, CDR2 YYEEEE. This CDR3 has 16 residues. V lost 0 bases, J lost 4 bases, and 7 bases stayed unmatched.

This clone was detected only once. V and J are TRBV9 and TRBJ2-5, with 10 bases matching TRBD2. The CDR3 length is 16 residues. With V trimmed by 0 bases and J by 4 bases, 6 bases remained unmatched. Germline V gene lookup returns CDR1 SGDLS and CDR2 YYNGEE. As DNA, the CDR3 is TGTGCCAGCAGCGTAGGGGCTAGCGGGGGTCCAGAGACCCAGTACTTC. The encoded protein is CASSVGASGGPETQYF.

The chain has TRBV7-9 and TRBJ1-2; a weak D match, TRBD1 (6 bases). Germline CDR1 reads SEHNR; CDR2 reads FQNEAQ (reference sequence). There are 17 residues in the CDR3. V shed 5 bases and J shed 0 bases, with 19 bases lying between them. The CDR3 coding sequence is TGTGCCAGCAGCCAAATATGGACAGCAGAACCTAACTATGGCTACACCTTC. This encodes CASSQIWTAEPNYGYTF.